This T cell receptor beta chain was recorded in a study of blood T cell repertoires in COVID-19. TCRdb's table, derived via immunoSEQ multiplex PCR, lists solely in-frame clones and lacks some. The data contain hundreds of thousands of clones, roughly 84% of them singletons. This CDR3 comprises 18 residues. V gave up 0 bases and J gave up 1 base; unmatched junction bases: 2. Germline CDR1 reads ENHRY; CDR2 reads SYGVKD. Membership in each cohort depended on participant-reported clinical history. Among Cohort 3 donors, those recovered had two negative PCRs, clearance, or symptom resolution. The receptor's source is a woman aged 35 to 49 who had recovered from COVID-19. The chain joins TRBV10-3 to TRBJ2-3; 15 nucleotides align to TRBD2. The sample comprised PBMCs or T cells enriched from blood (not recorded which). CDR3 amino acids: CAISESGTSGRRTDTQYF. As DNA, the CDR3 is TGTGCCATCAGTGAGTCAGGGACTAGCGGGAGGCGCACAGATACGCAGTATTTT.